This is a list of T cell receptor beta chains from one sample in a study of blood T cell repertoires in COVID-19. Clones were sequenced by immunoSEQ multiplex PCR, and TCRdb holds only the in-frame ones, with some missing. The sample has about 140,000 clones, roughly 80% seen once. The sample taken for sequencing was peripheral blood. The receptors stem from a man aged 50 or older with acute or convalescent COVID-19. Each CDR3 is given with its conserved first and last residue. The order of the fields is V gene, clone size, D gene, J gene, CDR3 DNA, CDR3 protein. The D gene is left open where the match is weak. A clone size is listed for some rows: how often the clone was seen (once, few, many), or a class if it is expanded.

TRBV3-1/TRBV3-2	few	-	TRBJ2-1	TGTGCCAGCAGCGGCCGAGGGTATGAGCAGTTCTTC	CASSGRGYEQFF
TRBV29-1	-	-	TRBJ1-1	TGCAGCGTTGACAGGCAGAACACTGAAGCTTTCTTT	CSVDRQNTEAFF
TRBV4-1	-	TRBD1	TRBJ1-1	TGCGCCAGCAATATAGCCGACAGGGCGGGCTCTGAAGCTTTCTTT	CASNIADRAGSEAFF
TRBV6-1	-	TRBD1	TRBJ2-1	TGTGCCAGCAGTGATGGACAGGTCCTATACAATGAGCAGTTCTTC	CASSDGQVLYNEQFF
TRBV5-4	-	TRBD1	TRBJ1-3	TGTGCCAGCAGCCCCACAGGGGGCCTGGCGGGAAACACCATATATTTT	CASSPTGGLAGNTIYF
TRBV7-9	few	TRBD1	TRBJ1-1	TGTGCCAGCAGCGTACAGGGGGCAGGGACTGAAGCTTTCTTT	CASSVQGAGTEAFF
TRBV6-5	once	-	TRBJ2-3	TGTGCCAGCGCTTTGGCGGGGGCCGGGGCAGATACGCAGTATTTT	CASALAGAGADTQYF
TRBV19	-	TRBD1	TRBJ1-2	TGTGCCAGTAGTTCACAGGGGGCGAGGGGCTACACCTTC	CASSSQGARGYTF
TRBV18	-	-	TRBJ1-2	TGTGCCAGCTCACCCAACAGCCTCTATGGCTACACCTTC	CASSPNSLYGYTF
TRBV3-1/TRBV3-2	once	-	TRBJ2-7	TGTGCCGTAGAGGAGGGGGCCTCAGGGAGACAGTACTTC	CAVEEGASGRQYF
TRBV29-1	few	-	TRBJ1-2	TGCAGCGTTGACCGGGATTCCTATGGCTACACCTTC	CSVDRDSYGYTF
TRBV6-5	-	-	TRBJ2-7	TGTGCCAGCAGTTACTCGAGGGCAACCTCCTACGAGCAGTACTTC	CASSYSRATSYEQYF
TRBV12-3/TRBV12-4	-	-	TRBJ1-4	TGTGCCAGCAGTTTACTGGAAAAACTGTTTTTT	CASSLLEKLFF
TRBV9	-	TRBD1	TRBJ2-5	TGTGCCAGCAGCGGCCGGGACAGGGTTCCCGAGACCCAGTACTTC	CASSGRDRVPETQYF
TRBV5-1	-	TRBD1	TRBJ1-5	TGCGCCAGCAGCTTGGGGACAGGGCAAAATCAGCCCCAGCATTTT	CASSLGTGQNQPQHF
TRBV2	-	TRBD1	TRBJ2-7	TGTGCCAGCAGTGAAAAGAGGACAGGGGTCTCCGAGCAGTACTTC	CASSEKRTGVSEQYF
TRBV11-2	few	TRBD2	TRBJ2-2	TGTGCCAGCAGCTCACTAGCGGTGAACACCGGGGAGCTGTTTTTT	CASSSLAVNTGELFF
TRBV5-1	-	TRBD2	TRBJ2-5	TGCGCCAGCAGCTTGGACCCAGCGGGGCAGCAAGAGACCCAGTACTTC	CASSLDPAGQQETQYF